This T cell receptor (beta chain) comes out of a study of PD-L1 blockade in urothelial cancer. Study-level information: In terms of prior chemotherapy, patients had received 0 to 3 regimens. Blood analysis was done at 3 weeks (second dose) and 6 weeks after treatment began.

Sequencing was performed with immunoSEQ multiplex PCR; in TCRdb, only in-frame clones are kept and a portion is missing. The sample shows 50,000 to 60,000 clones, more than 70% of them seen only once. Locally advanced or metastatic urothelial carcinoma affected all patients. The ends were cut back, 0 bases at V and 7 bases at J, with 15 bases in the middle. CDR3 length: 16 amino acids. Germline V gene sequence: CDR1 MGHRA, CDR2 YSYEKL. V and J are TRBV4-1 and TRBJ1-4; D is ambiguous. The sequencing used PBMCs, collected around atezolizumab (anti-PD-L1) treatment. This TCR came from a man in his fifties with urothelial cancer. CDR3 sequence reads: CASSQDGQWGGEKLFF. The CDR3 DNA reads as TGCGCCAGCAGCCAAGATGGCCAGTGGGGAGGTGAAAAACTGTTTTTT.